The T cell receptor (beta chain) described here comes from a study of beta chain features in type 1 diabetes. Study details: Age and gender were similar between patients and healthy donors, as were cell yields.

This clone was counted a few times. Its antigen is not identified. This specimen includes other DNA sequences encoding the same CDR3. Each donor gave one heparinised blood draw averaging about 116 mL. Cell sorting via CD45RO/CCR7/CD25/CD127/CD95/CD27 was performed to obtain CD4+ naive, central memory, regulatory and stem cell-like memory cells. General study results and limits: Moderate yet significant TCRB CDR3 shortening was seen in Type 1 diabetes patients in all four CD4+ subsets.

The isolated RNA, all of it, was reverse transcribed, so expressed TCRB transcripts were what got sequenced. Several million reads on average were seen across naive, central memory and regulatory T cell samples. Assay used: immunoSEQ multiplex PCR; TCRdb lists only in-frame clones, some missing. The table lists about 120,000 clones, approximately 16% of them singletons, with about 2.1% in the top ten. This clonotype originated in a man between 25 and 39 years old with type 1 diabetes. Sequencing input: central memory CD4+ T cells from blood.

This CDR3 reads CASNGQGSGNQPQHF. The CDR3, as DNA: TGTGCCAGCAATGGACAGGGGAGCGGCAATCAGCCCCAGCATTTT. The chain joins TRBV6-1 to TRBJ1-5; 9 nucleotides agree with TRBD1. The CDR3 spans 15 residues. The germline CDR1 and CDR2 sequences are MNHNS and SASEGT. The trim removed 7 bases at V and 2 bases at J, leaving 6 bases unmatched.